The 6 T cell receptor beta chains reported below all come from one sample, sequenced in a study of early stage breast cancer tumors. The table came from immunoSEQ multiplex PCR; TCRdb's copy has only in-frame clones and leaves some out. The sample lists about 41,000 clones; approximately 78% were seen once. The sequenced material came from blood. These receptors came from a person aged 50 to 59 with breast cancer.

The gene calls are TRBV9 and TRBJ2-4; TRBD2 matches 9 bases. The trim removed 3 bases at V and 0 bases at J, leaving 4 bases unmatched. This CDR3 has 16 amino acids. Germline V lookup: CDR1 SGDLS, CDR2 YYNGEE. The CDR3 DNA reads TGTGCCAGCAGCGAGATTAGCGGGGGAGCCAAAAACATTCAGTACTTC. It is translated as CASSEISGGAKNIQYF.

The V gene is TRBV6-6, the J gene TRBJ1-1; D call uncertain. V lost 4 bases and J lost 4, with 4 bases in between. The CDR3 length is 11 residues. CDR1 is MNHNY and CDR2 is SVGAGI in the germline V gene (reference sequence). CDR3 DNA: TGTGCCAGCAGTTTGGCCACTGAAGCTTTCTTT. It yields the protein CASSLATEAFF.

This clone was observed a single time. V is TRBV5-4 and J is TRBJ2-6; D is unclear. This CDR3 is 14 amino acids long. Between the trimmed V and J ends, which lost 1 base and 4 bases, there was a span of 6 bases. Germline lookup yields CDR1 SGHNT and CDR2 YYREEE (reference sequence). This CDR3 reads CASSLLGGANVLTF. CDR3 nucleotide sequence: TGTGCCAGCAGCTTGCTAGGAGGGGCCAACGTCCTGACTTTC.

V usage is TRBV4-1 and J usage is TRBJ2-1; 8 bases align to TRBD2. After removal of 0 bases from V and 3 bases from J, the junction contained 4 bases not matched to a gene. The V gene's germline CDR1 is MGHRA and CDR2 YSYEKL. The CDR3 consists of 16 residues. CDR3 sequence reads: CASSQEMAGGYNEQFF. In DNA form, the CDR3 reads TGCGCCAGCAGCCAAGAGATGGCGGGAGGCTACAATGAGCAGTTCTTC.

The rearrangement links TRBV27 to TRBJ1-5; 7 bases fit TRBD1. CDR1 and CDR2 (germline): MNHEY, SMNVEV (reference sequence). The V and J ends lost 5 bases and 6 bases, in that order; junction bases with no gene match: 7. The CDR3 is 14 amino acids. CDR3 DNA sequence: TGTGCCAGCAGTCCCCGACAGGGACCTCAGCCCCAGCATTTT. This gives the protein CASSPRQGPQPQHF.

By sample share, this clone is medium-sized. J is TRBJ1-5 and V is TRBV6-5, with D possibly TRBD1 on 6 matching bases. Trimming pared 6 bases from V and 7 bases from J, leaving 10 bases between. The germline CDR1 and CDR2 sequences are MNHEY and SVGAGI. The CDR3 spans 12 residues. This CDR3 is CASRQGEQPQHF. The CDR3 bases are TGTGCCAGCAGACAGGGTGAGCAGCCCCAGCATTTT.